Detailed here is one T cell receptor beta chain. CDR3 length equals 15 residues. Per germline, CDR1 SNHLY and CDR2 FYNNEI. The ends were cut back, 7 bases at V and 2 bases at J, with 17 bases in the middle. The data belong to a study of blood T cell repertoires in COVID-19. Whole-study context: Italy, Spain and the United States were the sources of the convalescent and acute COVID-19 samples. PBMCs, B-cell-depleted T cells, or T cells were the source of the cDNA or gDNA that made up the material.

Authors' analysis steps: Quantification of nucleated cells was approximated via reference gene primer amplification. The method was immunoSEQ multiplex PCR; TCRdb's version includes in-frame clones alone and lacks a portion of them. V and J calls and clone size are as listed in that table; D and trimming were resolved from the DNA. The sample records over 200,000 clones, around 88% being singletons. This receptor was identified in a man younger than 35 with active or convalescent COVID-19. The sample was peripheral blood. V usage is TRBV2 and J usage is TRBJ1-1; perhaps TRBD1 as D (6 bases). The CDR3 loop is CASIGSGGANTEAFF. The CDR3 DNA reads TGTGCCAGCATAGGGAGTGGGGGGGCCAACACTGAAGCTTTCTTT.